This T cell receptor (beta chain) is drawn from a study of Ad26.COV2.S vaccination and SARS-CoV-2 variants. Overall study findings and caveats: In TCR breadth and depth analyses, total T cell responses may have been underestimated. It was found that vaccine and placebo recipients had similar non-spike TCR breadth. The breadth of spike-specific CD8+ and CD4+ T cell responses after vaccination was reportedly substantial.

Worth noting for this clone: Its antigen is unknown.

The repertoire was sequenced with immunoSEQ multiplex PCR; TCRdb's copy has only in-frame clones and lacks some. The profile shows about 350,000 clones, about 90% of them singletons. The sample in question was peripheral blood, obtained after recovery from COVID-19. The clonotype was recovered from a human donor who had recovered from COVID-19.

The DNA of the CDR3 is TGTGCCAGCAGCGGAGCCGGGACAGGGGTTGTCAATGAGCAGTTCTTC. Protein sequence: CASSGAGTGVVNEQFF. The V and J genes are TRBV9 and TRBJ2-1; 10 positions agree with TRBD1. V lost 3 bases to trimming and J lost 6 bases; unmatched junction nucleotides: 9. The V gene's germline CDR1 is SGDLS and CDR2 YYNGEE. There are 16 residues in the CDR3.